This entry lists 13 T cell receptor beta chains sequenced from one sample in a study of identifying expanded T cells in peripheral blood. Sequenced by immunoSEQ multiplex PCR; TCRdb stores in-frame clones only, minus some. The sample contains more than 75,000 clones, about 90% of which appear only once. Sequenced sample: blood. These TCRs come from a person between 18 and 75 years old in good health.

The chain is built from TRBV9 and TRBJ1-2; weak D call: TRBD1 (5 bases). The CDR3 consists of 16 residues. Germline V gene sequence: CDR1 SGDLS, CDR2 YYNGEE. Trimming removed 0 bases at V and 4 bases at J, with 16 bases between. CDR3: CASSVVGARFPYGYTF. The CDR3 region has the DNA TGTGCCAGCAGCGTAGTTGGGGCCCGCTTCCCCTATGGCTACACCTTC. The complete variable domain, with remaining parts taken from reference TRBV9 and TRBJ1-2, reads DSGVTQTPKHLITATGQRVTLRCSPRSGDLSVYWYQQSLDQGLQFLIQYYNGEERAKGNILERFSAQQFPDLHSELNLSSLELGDSALYFCASSVVGARFPYGYTFGSGTRLTVV.

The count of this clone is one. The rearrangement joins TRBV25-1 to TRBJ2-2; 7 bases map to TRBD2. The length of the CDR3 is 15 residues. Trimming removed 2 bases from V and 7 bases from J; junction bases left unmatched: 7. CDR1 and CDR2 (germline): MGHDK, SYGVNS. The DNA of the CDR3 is TGTGCCAGCAGTGAACTAGCGGCAGTTAGCGGGGAGCTGTTTTTT. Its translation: CASSELAAVSGELFF.

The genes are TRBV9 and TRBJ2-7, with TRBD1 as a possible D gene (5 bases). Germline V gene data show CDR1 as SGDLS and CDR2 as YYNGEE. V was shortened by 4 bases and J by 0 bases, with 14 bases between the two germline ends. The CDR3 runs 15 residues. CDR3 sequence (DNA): TGTGCCAGCAGCCAGGAAGGGGTTAGCTCCTACGAGCAGTACTTC. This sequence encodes CASSQEGVSSYEQYF.

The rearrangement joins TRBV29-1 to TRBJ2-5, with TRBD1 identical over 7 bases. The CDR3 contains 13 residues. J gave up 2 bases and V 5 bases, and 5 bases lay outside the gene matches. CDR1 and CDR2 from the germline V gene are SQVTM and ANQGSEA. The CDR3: CSVIARGQETQYF. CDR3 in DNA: TGCAGCGTTATAGCCAGGGGGCAAGAGACCCAGTACTTC.

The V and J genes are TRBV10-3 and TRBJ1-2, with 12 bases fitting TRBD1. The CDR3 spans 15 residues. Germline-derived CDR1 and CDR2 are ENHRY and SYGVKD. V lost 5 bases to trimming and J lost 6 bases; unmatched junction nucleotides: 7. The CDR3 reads CAISWGQGARDGYTF. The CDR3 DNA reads TGTGCCATCAGTTGGGGACAGGGGGCTAGGGATGGCTACACCTTC.

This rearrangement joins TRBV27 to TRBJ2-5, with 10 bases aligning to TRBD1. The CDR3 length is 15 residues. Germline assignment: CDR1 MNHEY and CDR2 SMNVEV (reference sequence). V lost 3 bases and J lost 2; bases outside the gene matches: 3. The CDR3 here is CASSFRDRGQETQYF. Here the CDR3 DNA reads TGTGCCAGCAGTTTCCGGGACAGGGGACAAGAGACCCAGTACTTC.

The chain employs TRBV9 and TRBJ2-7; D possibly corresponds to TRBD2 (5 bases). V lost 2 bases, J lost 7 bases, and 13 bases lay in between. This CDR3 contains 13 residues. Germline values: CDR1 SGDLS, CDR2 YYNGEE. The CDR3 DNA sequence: TGTGCCAGCAGCGTGGGAGACTCGATTGAGCAGTACTTC. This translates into CASSVGDSIEQYF.

CDR3 nucleotide sequence: TGTGCCAGTAGTATGGCGGATTCACCCCTCCACTTT. This gives the protein CASSMADSPLHF. The V call is TRBV19, the J call TRBJ1-6; D gene unclear. The V end lost 3 bases, the J end lost 8 bases, and 5 bases lay between the germline ends. The CDR3 is made up of 12 amino acids. Germline V lookup: CDR1 LNHDA, CDR2 SQIVND (reference sequence).

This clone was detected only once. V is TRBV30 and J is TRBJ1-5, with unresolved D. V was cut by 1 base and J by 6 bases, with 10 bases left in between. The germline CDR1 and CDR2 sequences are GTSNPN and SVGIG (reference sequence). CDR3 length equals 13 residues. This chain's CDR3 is CAWSGEISQPQHF. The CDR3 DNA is TGTGCCTGGAGTGGTGAGATCAGTCAGCCCCAGCATTTT.

CDR3 coding DNA: TGTGCCAGCGGGGGGGACTTTAGCACAGATACGCAGTATTTT. It is translated as CASGGDFSTDTQYF. V and J are TRBV2 and TRBJ2-3; 7 bases map to TRBD2. With 8 bases clipped from V and 0 bases from J, the junction kept 5 bases outside the gene matches. This CDR3 region has 14 residues. The germline CDR1 and CDR2 sequences are SNHLY and FYNNEI.

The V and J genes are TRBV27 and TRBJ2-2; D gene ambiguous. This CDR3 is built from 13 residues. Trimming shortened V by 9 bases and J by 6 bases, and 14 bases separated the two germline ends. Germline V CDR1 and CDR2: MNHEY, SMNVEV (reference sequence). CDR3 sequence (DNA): TGTGCCAGTTTCACCCGATCGCCCGGGGAGCTGTTTTTT. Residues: CASFTRSPGELFF.

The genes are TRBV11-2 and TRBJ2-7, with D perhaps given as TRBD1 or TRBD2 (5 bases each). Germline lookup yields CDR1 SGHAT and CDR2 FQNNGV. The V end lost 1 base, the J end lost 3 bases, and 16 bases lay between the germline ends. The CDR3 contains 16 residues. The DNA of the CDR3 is TGTGCCAGCAGCTTAGCCGGGGCCCGGGGCCTCTACGAGCAGTACTTC. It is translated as CASSLAGARGLYEQYF.

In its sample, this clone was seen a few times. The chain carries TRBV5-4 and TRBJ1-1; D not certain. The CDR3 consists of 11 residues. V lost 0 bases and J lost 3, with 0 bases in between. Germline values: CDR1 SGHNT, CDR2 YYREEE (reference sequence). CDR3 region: CASSLDTEAFF. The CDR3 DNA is TGTGCCAGCAGCTTGGACACTGAAGCTTTCTTT.